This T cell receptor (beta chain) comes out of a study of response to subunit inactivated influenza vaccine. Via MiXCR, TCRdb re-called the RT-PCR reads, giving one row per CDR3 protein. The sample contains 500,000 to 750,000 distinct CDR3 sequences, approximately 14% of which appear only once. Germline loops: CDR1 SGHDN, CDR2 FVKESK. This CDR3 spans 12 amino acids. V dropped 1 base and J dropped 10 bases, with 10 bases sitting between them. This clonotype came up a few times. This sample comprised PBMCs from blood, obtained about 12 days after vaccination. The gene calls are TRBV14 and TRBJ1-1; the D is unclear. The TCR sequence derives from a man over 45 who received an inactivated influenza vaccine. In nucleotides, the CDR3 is TGTGCCAGCAGCCAAGGGTATCGTGGAGCTTTCTTT. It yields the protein CASSQGYRGAFF. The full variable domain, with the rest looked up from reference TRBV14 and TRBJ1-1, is EAGVTQFPSHSVIEKGQTVTLRCDPISGHDNLYWYRRVMGKEIKFLLHFVKESKQDESGMPNNRFLAERTGGTYSTLKVQPAELEDSGVYFCASSQGYRGAFFGQGTRLTVV.